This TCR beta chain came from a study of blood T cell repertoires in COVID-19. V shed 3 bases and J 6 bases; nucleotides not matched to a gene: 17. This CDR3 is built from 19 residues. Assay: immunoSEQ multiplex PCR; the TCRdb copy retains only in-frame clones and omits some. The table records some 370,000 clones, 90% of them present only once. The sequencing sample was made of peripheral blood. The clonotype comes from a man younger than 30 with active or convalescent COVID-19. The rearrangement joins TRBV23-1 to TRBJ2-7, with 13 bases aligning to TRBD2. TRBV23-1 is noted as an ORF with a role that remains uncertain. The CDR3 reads CASSHPSPPILAGGREQYF. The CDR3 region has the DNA TGCGCCAGCAGTCACCCTAGCCCCCCGATACTAGCGGGAGGGCGCGAGCAGTACTTC.